This T cell receptor (beta chain) was retrieved from a study of T-cell reconstitution after alpha-beta-depleted transplantation in children. Study-level results: By about two months after transplant, alpha-beta T cells reportedly arose from several hundred graft clones that had expanded. Some patients showed high day-60 TCRbeta diversity, which derived from surviving recipient T cells and thymic progenitors. Newly produced T cells mostly accounted for T-cell counts and diversity one year post-transplant.

Using unique molecular identifiers, the investigators prepared the TCRbeta library. TCRdb analysed the PCR reads with MiXCR anew, one entry per CDR3 protein. In the table there are some 550,000 distinct CDR3 sequences, under 25% of which are singletons. The CDR3 spans 15 residues. Germline CDR1 and CDR2: MDHEN and SYDVKM. V lost 6 bases, J lost 0 bases, and 14 bases lay in between. About this clonotype itself: Its antigen is undetermined.

This receptor was obtained from a boy in the first two years of life who had a stem cell transplant for acute myeloid leukemia, so the T cells may come from the graft donor. The genes are TRBV28 and TRBJ1-1, with D uncertain. The starting material was PBMCs, mostly from graft donor cells, obtained 360 days after TCRalphabeta/CD19-depleted stem cell transplant. The CDR3: CASRRIRELNTEAFF. The CDR3 DNA reads TGTGCCAGCAGACGGATTAGGGAACTGAACACTGAAGCTTTCTTT.